This note documents a single T cell receptor (beta chain) sequence. As yet, its antigen is unknown. Splitting the CD4+ cells yielded a CD45RA+ naive subset and a CD45RA-negative memory subset. As originally analysed: Sequence data from immunoSEQ were junction-only and lacked quality scores; consequently, filtering differed. Profiled with immunoSEQ multiplex PCR; TCRdb holds only in-frame clones, not every one. V, J and clone size were drawn from that table, and D and trimming were deduced from the DNA. The table includes about 2 million clones, 90% to 95% detected once. The sample belongs to a study of shared clonotypes between healthy human individuals. General observations from the study: Sharing across four donors was seen in about 5% of naive CD4 clonotypes. Non-shared clonotypes were found to have lower generation probabilities than the clonotypes that were shared by all four of the sorted-subset donors.

The length of the CDR3 is 13 residues. The germline CDR1 and CDR2 sequences are ENHRY and SYGVKD. The V end lost 2 bases, the J end lost 5 bases, and 9 bases lay between the germline ends. The chain is built from TRBV10-3 and TRBJ1-1, with D unclear. This TCR came from a man aged 18 to 30 in good health. The sample consisted of naive CD4+ T cells sorted from blood. The subset: CD45RA+ positively selected. CDR3 region: CAISEAPITEAFF. The CDR3 DNA sequence: TGTGCCATCAGTGAGGCTCCCATTACTGAAGCTTTCTTT.